These T cell receptor beta chains were read from a single sample in a study of human T cells and chemical hapten exposure. MiXCR, run by TCRdb on the RACE reads, gives a single entry per CDR3 protein. In the table there are some 71,000 distinct CDR3 sequences, 9% to 12% of which are singletons. Sequences were derived from whole blood, sampled in connection with sensitization to the hapten diphenylcyclopropenone (DPC). These receptors all stem from a woman aged 45-65 years with alopecia areata. Some clones in this sample may be carry-over from other donors' samples. CDR3s leave out the opening cysteine and the closing phenylalanine or tryptophan. The order of the fields is V gene, J gene, CDR3 protein.

>TRBV10-3|TRBJ2-7
ATSVAGDYYEQY
>TRBV11-2|TRBJ2-7
ASSLGTENWYEQY
>TRBV29-1|TRBJ1-2
SALGQGINT
>TRBV6-4|TRBJ2-6
ATPTWGSGANVLT
>TRBV7-2|TRBJ2-7
ASSAPQGFSEQY
>TRBV7-2|TRBJ2-7
ASSSEVLREWEQY
>TRBV15|TRBJ2-1
ATSRDYPNEQF
>TRBV2|TRBJ2-3
ASSRITTDTQY
>TRBV11-2|TRBJ2-4
ASSLDPRDIQY
>TRBV6-6|TRBJ1-6
ASSYSTGDSPLH
>TRBV5-1|TRBJ1-4
ASRTATNEKLF
>TRBV21-1|TRBJ2-4
ASRQQGYIQY
>TRBV24-1|TRBJ2-1
ATSGDYGSSYNEQF
>TRBV11-2|TRBJ2-3
ASSLAGQGAIDTQY
>TRBV2|TRBJ2-1
ASAEEVLNEQF
>TRBV19|TRBJ2-1
ACSEIGSYNEQF
>TRBV3-1|TRBJ2-1
ASSLYNNNEQF
>TRBV27|TRBJ1-1
ASSPGASSEAF
>TRBV3-1|TRBJ1-1
ASSQTGPEAF
>TRBV5-1|TRBJ2-6
ASSLVPASSSGANVLT
>TRBV15|TRBJ2-5
ATASELGYQETQY
>TRBV12-3/TRBV12-4|TRBJ2-3
ASSLSGTSYLSRTDTQY
>TRBV29-1|TRBJ2-3
SVVWHRPDTQY
>TRBV19|TRBJ2-5
ASSINGRETQY
>TRBV20-1|TRBJ2-7
SAREVGTNSYEQY
>TRBV30|TRBJ2-3
AWSPGLVPTDTQY
>TRBV19|TRBJ2-1
ASTQTSGAYNEQF
>TRBV5-4|TRBJ2-7
ASSLDRGEQY
>TRBV18|TRBJ1-4
ASSPETGSDEKLF
>TRBV29-1|TRBJ1-1
SVARGTVNTEAF
>TRBV10-2|TRBJ1-1
ASSDFTEAF
>TRBV29-1|TRBJ2-1
SVLSSTGGNEQF
>TRBV19|TRBJ2-1
ASSMTRQRNEQF
>TRBV29-1|TRBJ2-3
SVEGSGQSTDTQY
>TRBV5-4|TRBJ2-5
ASSFSPGPRVEYQETQY
>TRBV4-2|TRBJ2-7
ASSRLAGEYEQY
>TRBV12-3/TRBV12-4|TRBJ2-2
ASSFREFDTGELF
>TRBV20-1|TRBJ1-1
SAKFLGSNTEAF
>TRBV6-5|TRBJ2-5
ASTPGTRAGPQETQY
>TRBV7-2|TRBJ1-1
ASSLDSSLNTEAF
>TRBV11-2|TRBJ2-7
ASSFGTPYEQY
>TRBV16|TRBJ1-4
ASSLAGTGIEKLF
>TRBV2|TRBJ2-7
ASRYSSYEQY
>TRBV18|TRBJ1-1
ASSLGREMNTEAF